The next 26 T cell receptor beta chains were all read from a single sample in a study of cytomegalovirus exposure and HLA in healthy donors. Primers for the PCR totalled 60 Vbeta and 13 Jbeta. The protocol was immunoSEQ multiplex PCR, while the TCRdb copy is restricted to in-frame clones and leaves out a portion. Among 75,000 to 100,000 clones listed, less than 85% were seen once. Sequenced material: PBMCs. The receptors shown here come from a woman in her sixties or seventies in good health and CMV-seropositive.

The V gene is TRBV4-1, the J gene TRBJ2-5, with 8 bases aligning to TRBD2. V was pared by 1 base and J by 4 bases, with 11 bases of the junction left unmatched. The CDR3 length is 17 residues. Per the germline V gene, CDR1 is MGHRA and CDR2 is YSYEKL. CDR3 bases: TGCGCCAGCAGCCAAGCATTTCGAGCGGGAGAAGGAGAGACCCAGTACTTC. It specifies CASSQAFRAGEGETQYF.

The chain combines TRBV5-1 with TRBJ1-5; D perhaps matches TRBD1 (5 bases). This CDR3 is built from 14 residues. The germline V gene has CDR1 SGHRS and CDR2 YFSETQ. V lost 0 bases and J 9 bases, leaving 13 bases between the germline ends. The DNA of the CDR3 is TGCGCCAGCAGCTTGGAGGCAGGGATGGGGCCCCAGCATTTT. It specifies CASSLEAGMGPQHF.

This clone appeared a few times. CDR3 sequence: CASSQSSAGESYNEQFF. CDR3 DNA: TGCGCCAGCAGTCAATCATCAGCGGGAGAGTCTTACAATGAGCAGTTCTTC. J is TRBJ2-1 and V is TRBV23-1, with 8 bases aligning to TRBD2. TRBV23-1 is annotated as an ORF whose role is uncertain. V was pared by 0 bases and J by 4 bases, with 8 bases of the junction left unmatched. The CDR3 sequence is 17 residues long.

The chain joins TRBV5-1 to TRBJ2-1; no reliable D call. The germline V gene has CDR1 SGHRS and CDR2 YFSETQ. The CDR3 has 16 amino acids. V dropped 0 bases and J dropped 5 bases, with 15 bases sitting between them. As DNA, the CDR3 is TGCGCCAGCAGCTTGGCTATTTCTCGGCTAGACAATGAGCAGTTCTTC. It specifies CASSLAISRLDNEQFF.

V gene TRBV28 combines with J gene TRBJ2-3; TRBD2 matches 9 bases. Germline-derived CDR1 and CDR2 are MDHEN and SYDVKM. Trimming cost V 4 bases and J 4 bases; bases outside gene matches: 6. The CDR3 extends over 15 amino acids. DNA of the CDR3: TGTGCCAGCAGTTGGTTAGCGGGAGCCCCAGATACGCAGTATTTT. Translated, it gives CASSWLAGAPDTQYF. Drawing the rest from reference TRBV28 and TRBJ2-3, the complete variable domain is DVKVTQSSRYLVKRTGEKVFLECVQDMDHENMFWYRQDPGLGLRLIYFSYDVKMKEKGDIPEGYSVSREKKERFSLILESASTNQTSMYLCASSWLAGAPDTQYFGPGTRLTVL.

This clone came up a few times. The chain links TRBV6-6 to TRBJ2-7, with 7 nucleotides matching TRBD2. J was trimmed by 5 bases and V by 6 bases; bases with no gene match: 13. Germline CDR1 and CDR2: MNHNY and SVGAGI (reference sequence). CDR3 length: 15 residues. The CDR3 is CASSQPGLGINEQYF. The CDR3 coding sequence is TGTGCCAGCAGCCAACCTGGACTAGGTATCAACGAGCAGTACTTC.

The chain couples TRBV27 to TRBJ2-1, with a weak D call TRBD2 (5 bases). The CDR3 is 15 amino acids. Germline assignment: CDR1 MNHEY and CDR2 SMNVEV (reference sequence). The V end lost 6 bases, the J end lost 3 bases, and 15 bases lay between the germline ends. CDR3 sequence (DNA): TGTGCCAGCAGGCCTCGAGCGGCCTTCTACAATGAGCAGTTCTTC. Translating it yields CASRPRAAFYNEQFF.

This clone was counted a single time. V usage is TRBV9 and J usage is TRBJ2-7, with D perhaps matching TRBD2 (5 bases). The V end lost 2 bases, the J end lost 4 bases, and 16 bases lay between the germline ends. Germline-derived CDR1 and CDR2 are SGDLS and YYNGEE. The CDR3 totals 15 residues. CDR3: CASSVSGTQHYEQYF. The CDR3 bases are TGTGCCAGCAGCGTCTCGGGAACTCAACATTACGAGCAGTACTTC.

The gene calls are TRBV6-5 and TRBJ2-7; TRBD2 agrees at 12 bases. The CDR3 covers 15 residues. J was trimmed by 4 bases and V by 0 bases; bases with no gene match: 1. The germline V gene has CDR1 MNHEY and CDR2 SVGAGI. Here the CDR3 reads CASSYSGTSGYEQYF. CDR3 DNA: TGTGCCAGCAGTTACTCAGGGACTAGCGGGTACGAGCAGTACTTC.

The rearrangement uses TRBV28 and TRBJ1-1; TRBD1 matches 10 bases. Germline V gene sequence: CDR1 MDHEN, CDR2 SYDVKM. The ends lost 5 bases at V and 4 bases at J; junction bases unmatched: 4. The CDR3 is 14 amino acids. The CDR3 DNA is TGTGCCAGCAGTCTAGGGACAGGGGTCACTGAAGCTTTCTTT. This translates into CASSLGTGVTEAFF. The entire variable domain, with the rest obtained from reference TRBV28 and TRBJ1-1, is as follows: DVKVTQSSRYLVKRTGEKVFLECVQDMDHENMFWYRQDPGLGLRLIYFSYDVKMKEKGDIPEGYSVSREKKERFSLILESASTNQTSMYLCASSLGTGVTEAFFGQGTRLTVV.

V gene TRBV19 combines with J gene TRBJ2-1; D is unclear. Trimming shortened V by 8 bases and J by 8 bases, and 10 bases separated the two germline ends. In germline, CDR1 is LNHDA, CDR2 SQIVND (reference sequence). This CDR3 region has 11 residues. Here the CDR3 reads CASQDLDEQFF. Here the CDR3 DNA reads TGTGCCAGTCAGGATCTCGATGAGCAGTTCTTC.

The table lists this clone with many counts. The rearrangement links TRBV9 to TRBJ2-1, with D perhaps matching TRBD2 (7 bases). V shed 5 bases and J shed 6 bases, with 18 bases lying between them. Germline V gives CDR1 SGDLS, CDR2 YYNGEE. The CDR3 consists of 15 residues. The CDR3 loop is CASSLGDGGANEQFF. The CDR3 DNA follows: TGTGCCAGCAGTTTAGGGGATGGGGGGGCCAATGAGCAGTTCTTC.

V is TRBV9 and J is TRBJ2-3, with TRBD2 matching over 11 bases. The CDR3 is 14 amino acids. Looked up from germline, CDR1 is SGDLS and CDR2 is YYNGEE. V trimming: 4 bases; J trimming: 6 bases; junction bases outside the gene matches: 4. The CDR3 DNA reads as TGTGCCAGCAGCCCGGGACTAGCGGATGATACGCAGTATTTT. Translated: CASSPGLADDTQYF.

The chain combines TRBV5-1 with TRBJ1-1; D gene unclear. V shed 6 bases and J shed 4 bases, with 13 bases lying between them. This CDR3 is built from 13 residues. Looked up from germline, CDR1 is SGHRS and CDR2 is YFSETQ. CDR3 DNA: TGCGCCAGCATGACCGGGGAAGGCACTGAAGCTTTCTTT. Amino acids: CASMTGEGTEAFF.

The rearrangement links TRBV5-4 to TRBJ2-7; TRBD1 matches at 7 bases. The germline V gene has CDR1 SGHNT and CDR2 YYREEE (reference sequence). This CDR3 has 14 residues. Trimming removed 3 bases from V and 3 bases from J; junction bases left unmatched: 6. The CDR3 bases are TGTGCCAGCAGCTCGGGACAGCATAGCTACGAGCAGTACTTC. Its translation: CASSSGQHSYEQYF. Combining the CDR3 with reference TRBV5-4 and TRBJ2-7 gives the whole variable domain ETGVTQSPTHLIKTRGQQVTLRCSSQSGHNTVSWYQQALGQGPQFIFQYYREEENGRGNFPPRFSGLQFPNYSSELNVNALELDDSALYLCASSSGQHSYEQYFGPGTRLTVT.

The gene calls are TRBV4-1 and TRBJ2-1; a possible D gene is TRBD2 (6 bases). V lost 4 bases, J lost 0 bases, and 16 bases lay in between. Germline V gives CDR1 MGHRA, CDR2 YSYEKL. This CDR3 region has 17 residues. The CDR3 DNA reads TGCGCCAGCAGCCTTAGCGGTCTACTCAGCTCCTACAATGAGCAGTTCTTC. Translation: CASSLSGLLSSYNEQFF.

V and J are TRBV28 and TRBJ2-1, with a tentative D call TRBD1 (5 bases). V lost 1 base, J lost 2 bases, and 9 bases lay in between. Per germline, CDR1 MDHEN and CDR2 SYDVKM. The CDR3 totals 15 residues. The CDR3 here is CASSLLSRAYNEQFF. The DNA of the CDR3 is TGTGCCAGCAGTTTATTGAGCAGGGCCTACAATGAGCAGTTCTTC.

V is TRBV28 and J is TRBJ2-3; no definite D call. Trimming stripped 5 bases from V and 6 bases from J, with 9 bases between. This CDR3 has 12 residues. The germline V gene encodes CDR1 MDHEN and CDR2 SYDVKM. As DNA, the CDR3 is TGTGCCAGCAGTCCTACCAAGGATACGCAGTATTTT. Translated: CASSPTKDTQYF.

This clone was picked up one time. The chain joins TRBV6-5 to TRBJ1-1; TRBD1 aligns across 7 bases. V lost 7 bases to trimming and J lost 0 bases; unmatched junction nucleotides: 8. The CDR3 is 15 amino acids. Germline CDR1 MNHEY, CDR2 SVGAGI. The CDR3 spells CASNKGAGMNTEAFF. CDR3 coding DNA: TGTGCCAGCAATAAGGGGGCAGGAATGAACACTGAAGCTTTCTTT.

The J gene is TRBJ1-2, the V gene TRBV18, with D perhaps matching TRBD1 (6 bases). CDR1 is KGHSH, CDR2 LQKENI, per germline. The ends were cut back, 2 bases at V and 0 bases at J, with 13 bases in the middle. The CDR3 extends over 16 amino acids. CDR3 in DNA: TGTGCCAGCTCACCAAGACAGGCCATAGCTAACTATGGCTACACCTTC. It specifies CASSPRQAIANYGYTF.

This clone was observed a handful of times. V is TRBV4-1 and J is TRBJ2-1; D gene uncertain. The V end lost 0 bases, the J end lost 8 bases, and 5 bases lay between the germline ends. Germline V gene sequence: CDR1 MGHRA, CDR2 YSYEKL. The CDR3 covers 12 residues. The CDR3 spells CASSQDGDEQFF. The CDR3 DNA reads as TGCGCCAGCAGCCAAGATGGAGATGAGCAGTTCTTC.

The rearrangement uses TRBV5-1 and TRBJ1-1; tentatively, D is TRBD1 (5 bases). From germline, CDR1 is SGHRS and CDR2 YFSETQ. Trimming left V 2 bases short and J 0 bases short, with 11 bases between. The CDR3 covers 15 residues. In DNA, the CDR3 is TGCGCCAGCAGCTTAAGGACGGACATGAACACTGAAGCTTTCTTT. It codes for CASSLRTDMNTEAFF.

The genes are TRBV15 and TRBJ2-5; 9 bases fit TRBD1. CDR3 size: 16 residues. CDR1 is LNHNV, CDR2 YYDKDF, per germline (reference sequence). J was trimmed by 3 bases and V by 2 bases; bases with no gene match: 7. CDR3 nucleotide sequence: TGTGCCACCAGCAGATGGGGACAGGGACCCGAAGAGACCCAGTACTTC. Its translation: CATSRWGQGPEETQYF.

This clone was recorded only once. This chain connects TRBV2 to TRBJ2-7, with TRBD1 as a possible D gene (5 bases). Germline V gives CDR1 SNHLY, CDR2 FYNNEI. There are 17 residues in the CDR3. V was shortened by 4 bases and J by 5 bases, with 24 bases between the two germline ends. DNA of the CDR3: TGTGCCAGCAGTGCTGAAAGCCTCCTGATAGGACAACACGAGCAGTACTTC. Translation: CASSAESLLIGQHEQYF.

Here the CDR3 DNA reads TGTGCCGGGCATAGCTCCTATAATTCACCCCTCCACTTT. Residues: CAGHSSYNSPLHF. The chain employs TRBV30 and TRBJ1-6; D gene uncertain. V lost 8 bases and J lost 0, with 8 bases in between. The CDR3 runs to 13 residues. Germline V CDR1 and CDR2: GTSNPN, SVGIG (reference sequence).

This clone was seen a few times. This sample also contains other DNA sequences that code for the same CDR3. The genes are TRBV6-6 and TRBJ2-3; D perhaps matches TRBD1 (6 bases). This CDR3 spans 13 amino acids. Germline V gives CDR1 MNHNY, CDR2 SVGAGI (reference sequence). Between the trimmed V and J ends, which lost 6 bases and 0 bases, there was a span of 7 bases. In nucleotides, the CDR3 is TGTGCCAGCAGGGACAGTAGCACAGATACGCAGTATTTT. Amino acids: CASRDSSTDTQYF.